The rows below give T cell receptor beta chains drawn from one sample of a study of T cells after yellow fever vaccination. Via MiXCR, TCRdb re-called the 5' RACE reads, giving one row per CDR3 protein. The sample lists some 170,000 distinct CDR3 sequences, around 9.3% occurring once. The source material was CD8+ T cells sorted from PBMCs, sampled 45 days after the yellow fever booster vaccination. Receptors were obtained from a man aged 18 to 29 who received the YFV17D yellow fever vaccine. Each CDR3 is given with its conserved first and last residue. D genes are given only for firm matches. Size is omitted from some rows. Given values are once, few, many or a class for expanded clones.

clone size	J gene	D gene	V gene	CDR3 protein	CDR3 DNA
NA	TRBJ2-5	NA	TRBV6-5	CASSYSYGGETQYF	TGTGCCAGCAGTTACTCGTACGGAGGAGAGACCCAGTACTTC
many	TRBJ2-1	TRBD2	TRBV7-6	CASSFELAGDHNEQFF	TGTGCCAGCAGCTTCGAACTAGCGGGGGACCACAATGAGCAGTTCTTC
few	TRBJ2-1	NA	TRBV7-6	CASSSYTGGRRSYNEQFF	TGTGCCAGCAGCTCGTACACGGGGGGCCGACGCTCCTACAATGAGCAGTTCTTC
NA	TRBJ1-1	NA	TRBV7-2	CASSLVGIEAFF	TGTGCCAGCAGCTTAGTTGGAATTGAAGCTTTCTTT
NA	TRBJ1-5	NA	TRBV12-3/TRBV12-4	CASSPSGGHNQPQHF	TGTGCCAGCAGTCCTTCGGGGGGACATAATCAGCCCCAGCATTTT
many	TRBJ2-1	TRBD1	TRBV12-3/TRBV12-4	CASRGSGGDDEQFF	TGTGCCAGCAGGGGGTCAGGGGGCGACGATGAGCAGTTCTTC
many	TRBJ2-1	NA	TRBV6-2/TRBV6-3	CASSYRDIGEQFF	TGTGCCAGCAGTTACAGGGACATCGGGGAGCAGTTCTTC
many	TRBJ2-1	NA	TRBV4-2	CASSHITQDNEQFF	TGTGCCAGCAGCCACATCACCCAGGACAATGAGCAGTTCTTC
NA	TRBJ2-5	NA	TRBV28	CASSLRSLDRSNQETQYF	TGTGCCAGCAGTTTACGGTCCCTCGACAGGAGCAACCAAGAGACCCAGTACTTC
NA	TRBJ2-1	TRBD2	TRBV4-2	CASSHPGRGGRDEQFF	TGTGCCAGCAGCCATCCCGGGCGTGGGGGGAGGGATGAGCAGTTCTTC
NA	TRBJ2-5	NA	TRBV7-8	CASSYTLSRETQYF	TGTGCCAGCAGTTATACCCTGTCCAGGGAGACCCAGTACTTC
many	TRBJ1-2	NA	TRBV4-3	CASSPSLQANYGYTF	TGCGCCAGCAGCCCCTCCCTCCAAGCTAACTATGGCTACACCTTC
NA	TRBJ2-1	NA	TRBV11-2	CASSPVTVLEQFF	TGTGCCAGCAGCCCCGTGACAGTGCTTGAGCAGTTCTTC
few	TRBJ2-5	NA	TRBV29-1	CSVDWPGRETQYF	TGCAGCGTTGATTGGCCGGGCAGGGAGACCCAGTACTTC
few	TRBJ1-2	NA	TRBV4-1	CASSQEWPWGNGYTF	TGCGCCAGCAGCCAAGAGTGGCCTTGGGGAAATGGCTACACCTTC
NA	TRBJ2-1	TRBD2	TRBV7-3	CASSPWGGTSSYNEQFF	TGTGCCAGCAGCCCATGGGGGGGGACCAGCTCCTACAATGAGCAGTTCTTC
NA	TRBJ2-5	TRBD1	TRBV27	CASSPVDRGLETQYF	TGTGCCAGCAGCCCCGTCGACAGGGGGCTGGAGACCCAGTACTTC
NA	TRBJ1-2	NA	TRBV4-3	CASSQASRGSGWYGYTF	TGCGCCAGCAGCCAAGCGAGCCGCGGGTCGGGGTGGTATGGCTACACCTTC
few	TRBJ2-1	NA	TRBV7-3	CASSLTGGNRNEQFF	TGTGCCAGCAGCTTAACGGGGGGTAATCGGAATGAGCAGTTCTTC
NA	TRBJ2-7	TRBD1	TRBV5-1	CASSTGQGADEQYF	TGCGCCAGCAGCACCGGACAGGGGGCCGACGAGCAGTACTTC
few	TRBJ1-1	TRBD1	TRBV6-2/TRBV6-3	CASSLFLGTGSNTEAFF	TGTGCCAGCAGTTTATTCCTCGGGACAGGGTCGAACACTGAAGCTTTCTTT
NA	TRBJ2-7	NA	TRBV4-1	CASSQDNRGRIHEQYF	TGCGCCAGCAGCCAAGATAATCGGGGGCGCATCCACGAGCAGTACTTC
many	TRBJ2-1	TRBD1	TRBV28	CASSLGGPEQFF	TGTGCCAGCAGTCTAGGGGGCCCCGAGCAGTTCTTC
few	TRBJ1-2	TRBD1	TRBV4-2	CASSQDRRQGTHGYTF	TGTGCCAGCAGCCAAGATCGGAGACAGGGGACCCATGGCTACACCTTC
many	TRBJ2-7	NA	TRBV3-1	CASSQRSAGRSYEQYF	TGTGCCAGCAGCCAACGGTCGGCGGGGCGCTCCTACGAGCAGTACTTC